This TCR beta chain was sequenced during a study of cytomegalovirus exposure and HLA in healthy donors. Notes on the study in general: When a later analysis was performed, an Asian-associated ancestry cluster reportedly had fewer N-insertions than the roughly 730-donor mean. Researchers reported that a few CMV-associated chains were confirmed in vitro as CMV antigen-specific. It was likely that a cluster of highly shared sequence variants was a sequencing artifact. It emerged from a later analysis that several of the most significant clusters appeared to be linked to common viral pathogens.

The PCR had 60 Vbeta and 13 Jbeta primers. The table came from immunoSEQ multiplex PCR; TCRdb's copy has only in-frame clones and leaves some out. Of about 160,000 clones listed, roughly 76% are singletons. V trimming: 4 bases; J trimming: 2 bases; junction bases outside the gene matches: 7. The length of the CDR3 is 15 residues. CDR1 is SGHDT, CDR2 YYEEEE, per germline. To note about this clone: Antigen unknown.

This chain connects TRBV5-6 to TRBJ1-1, with TRBD1 identical over 8 bases. Sequenced input: PBMCs. This receptor was obtained from a woman aged 45 to 65 in good health and CMV-seronegative. The CDR3 DNA is TGTGCCAGCAGCCAACTGACAGGGGCAAACACTGAAGCTTTCTTT. Protein sequence: CASSQLTGANTEAFF.